This T cell receptor (beta chain) derives from a study of blood T cell repertoires in COVID-19. On the study more broadly: Material from acute and convalescent COVID-19 was sourced from the United States, Italy and Spain. The cDNA or gDNA used as material had been derived from T cells, B-cell-depleted T cells, or PBMCs.

The CDR3 consists of 13 residues. Germline V gives CDR1 MDHEN, CDR2 SYDVKM. V shed 6 bases and J 6 bases; nucleotides not matched to a gene: 5. In the authors' methods: Reference gene primer amplification in the assay estimated nucleated cell counts. Profiling relied on immunoSEQ multiplex PCR, and the TCRdb table lists in-frame clones only, not all of them. V, J and clone size are taken as reported in that table, and D and trimming were inferred from the DNA itself. Among 210,000 or so clones listed, about 90% were seen once. The rearrangement uses TRBV28 and TRBJ1-2; TRBD1 matches 9 bases. The sequence was obtained from a man in his thirties or forties with acute or convalescent COVID-19. The sequenced sample consisted of peripheral blood. CDR3 in amino acids: CASRGTGFHGYTF. For the CDR3, the DNA is TGTGCCAGCAGGGGGACAGGGTTTCATGGCTACACCTTC.